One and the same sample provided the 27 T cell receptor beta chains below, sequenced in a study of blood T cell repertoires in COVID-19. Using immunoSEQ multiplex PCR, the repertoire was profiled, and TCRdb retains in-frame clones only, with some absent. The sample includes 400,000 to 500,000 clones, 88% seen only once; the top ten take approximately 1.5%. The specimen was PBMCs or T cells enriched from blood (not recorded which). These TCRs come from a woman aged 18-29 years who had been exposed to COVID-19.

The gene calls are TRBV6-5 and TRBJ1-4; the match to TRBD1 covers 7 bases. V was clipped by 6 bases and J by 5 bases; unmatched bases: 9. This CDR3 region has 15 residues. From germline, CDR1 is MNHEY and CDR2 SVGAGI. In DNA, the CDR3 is TGTGCCAGCAGCCTCACAGGGGCCCTGAATGAAAAACTGTTTTTT. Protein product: CASSLTGALNEKLFF.

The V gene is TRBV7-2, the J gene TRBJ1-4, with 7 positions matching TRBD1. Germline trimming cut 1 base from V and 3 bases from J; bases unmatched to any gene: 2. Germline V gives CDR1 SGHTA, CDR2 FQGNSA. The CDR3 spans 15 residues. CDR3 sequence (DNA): TGTGCCAGCAGCTTAGGGGGACAGCCTAATGAAAAACTGTTTTTT. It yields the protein CASSLGGQPNEKLFF.

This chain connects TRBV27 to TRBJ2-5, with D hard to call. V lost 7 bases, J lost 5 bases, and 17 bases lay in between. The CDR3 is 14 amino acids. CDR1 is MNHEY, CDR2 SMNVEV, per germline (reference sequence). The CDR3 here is CASKAGRLGETQYF. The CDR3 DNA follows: TGTGCCAGCAAAGCCGGCCGATTGGGCGAGACCCAGTACTTC.

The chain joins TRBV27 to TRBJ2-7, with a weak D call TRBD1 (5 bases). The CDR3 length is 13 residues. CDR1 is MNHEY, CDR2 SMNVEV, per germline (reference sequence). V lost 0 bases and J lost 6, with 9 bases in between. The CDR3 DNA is TGTGCCAGCAGTTTATCTGCAGGGTCCGAGCAGTACTTC. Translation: CASSLSAGSEQYF.

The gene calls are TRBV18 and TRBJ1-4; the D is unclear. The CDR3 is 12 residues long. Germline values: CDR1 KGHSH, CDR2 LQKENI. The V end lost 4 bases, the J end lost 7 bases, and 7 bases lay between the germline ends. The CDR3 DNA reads TGTGCCAGCTCACTACAGCTTGAAAAACTGTTTTTT. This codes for CASSLQLEKLFF.

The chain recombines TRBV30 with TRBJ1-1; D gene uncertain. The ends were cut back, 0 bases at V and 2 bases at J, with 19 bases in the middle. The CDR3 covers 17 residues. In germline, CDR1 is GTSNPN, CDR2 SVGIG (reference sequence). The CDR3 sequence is CAWSVQKVASLNTEAFF. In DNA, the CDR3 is TGTGCCTGGAGTGTACAAAAGGTAGCCTCTTTAAACACTGAAGCTTTCTTT. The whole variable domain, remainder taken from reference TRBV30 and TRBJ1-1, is SQTIHQWPATLVQPVGSPLSLECTVEGTSNPNLYWYRQAAGRGLQLLFYSVGIGQISSEVPQNLSASRPQDRQFILSSKKLLLSDSGFYLCAWSVQKVASLNTEAFFGQGTRLTVV.

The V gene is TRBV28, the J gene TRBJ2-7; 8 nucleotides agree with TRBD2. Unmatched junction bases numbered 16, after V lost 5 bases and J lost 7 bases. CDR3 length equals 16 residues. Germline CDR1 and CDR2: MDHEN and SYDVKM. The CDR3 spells CASSPYEGAGVREQYF. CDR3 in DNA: TGTGCCAGCAGTCCGTACGAGGGAGCGGGGGTCCGGGAGCAGTACTTC.

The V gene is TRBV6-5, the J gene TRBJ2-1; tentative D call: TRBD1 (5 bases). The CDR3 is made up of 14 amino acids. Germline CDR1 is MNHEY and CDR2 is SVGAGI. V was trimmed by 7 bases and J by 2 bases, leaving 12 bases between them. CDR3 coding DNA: TGTGCCAGCAACCTTCAGGGAACCTACAATGAGCAGTTCTTC. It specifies CASNLQGTYNEQFF.

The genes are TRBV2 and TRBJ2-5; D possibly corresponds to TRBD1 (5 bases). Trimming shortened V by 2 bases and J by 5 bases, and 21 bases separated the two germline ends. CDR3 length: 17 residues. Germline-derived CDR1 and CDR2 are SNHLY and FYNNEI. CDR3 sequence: CASSEKTWVRQGETQYF. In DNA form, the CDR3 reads TGTGCCAGCAGTGAAAAGACGTGGGTCAGGCAGGGTGAGACCCAGTACTTC.

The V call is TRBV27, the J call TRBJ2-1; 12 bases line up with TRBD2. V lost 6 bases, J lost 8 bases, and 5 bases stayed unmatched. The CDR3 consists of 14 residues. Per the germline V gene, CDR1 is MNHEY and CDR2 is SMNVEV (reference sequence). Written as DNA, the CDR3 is TGTGCCAGCAGCCGACTAGCGGGAGCCTATGAGCAGTTCTTC. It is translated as CASSRLAGAYEQFF.

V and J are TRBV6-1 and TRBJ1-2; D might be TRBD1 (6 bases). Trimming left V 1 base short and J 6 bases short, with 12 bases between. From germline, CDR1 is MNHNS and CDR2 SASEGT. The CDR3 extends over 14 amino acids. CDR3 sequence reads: CASSEGGGQDGYTF. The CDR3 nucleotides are TGTGCCAGCAGTGAAGGGGGGGGCCAGGATGGCTACACCTTC.

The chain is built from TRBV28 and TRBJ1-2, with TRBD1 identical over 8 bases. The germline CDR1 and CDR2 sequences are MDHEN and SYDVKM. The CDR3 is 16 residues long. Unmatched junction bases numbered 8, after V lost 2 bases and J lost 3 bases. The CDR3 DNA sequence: TGTGCCAGCAGTTTAGTAACAGGGGGGAAGGACTATGGCTACACCTTC. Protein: CASSLVTGGKDYGYTF.

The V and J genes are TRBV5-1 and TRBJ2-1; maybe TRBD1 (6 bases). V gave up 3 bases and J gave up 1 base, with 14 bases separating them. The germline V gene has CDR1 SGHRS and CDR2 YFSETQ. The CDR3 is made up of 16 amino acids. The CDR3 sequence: CASSSRRQVSYNEQFF. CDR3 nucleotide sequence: TGCGCCAGCAGCTCCAGAAGACAGGTATCCTACAATGAGCAGTTCTTC.

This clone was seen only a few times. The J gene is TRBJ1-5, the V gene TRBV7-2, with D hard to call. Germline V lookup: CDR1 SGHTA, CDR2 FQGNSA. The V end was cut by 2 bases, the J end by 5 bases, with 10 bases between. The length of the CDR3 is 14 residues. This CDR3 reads CASSLMSSDQPQHF. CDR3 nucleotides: TGTGCCAGCAGCTTAATGTCGAGCGATCAGCCCCAGCATTTT.

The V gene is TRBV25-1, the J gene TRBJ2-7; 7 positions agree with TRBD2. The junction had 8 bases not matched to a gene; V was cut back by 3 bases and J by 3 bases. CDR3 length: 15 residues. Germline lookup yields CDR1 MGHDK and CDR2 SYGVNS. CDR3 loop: CASSDSGAASYEQYF. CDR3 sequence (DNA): TGTGCCAGCAGTGACAGCGGGGCGGCCAGCTACGAGCAGTACTTC.

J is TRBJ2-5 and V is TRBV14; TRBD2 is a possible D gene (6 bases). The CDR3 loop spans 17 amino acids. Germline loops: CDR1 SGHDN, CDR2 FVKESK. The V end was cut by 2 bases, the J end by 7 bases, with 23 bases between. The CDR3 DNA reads TGTGCCAGCAGCCAAACAACCTGGGACTCAGTCAAGGGGACCCAGTACTTC. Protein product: CASSQTTWDSVKGTQYF.

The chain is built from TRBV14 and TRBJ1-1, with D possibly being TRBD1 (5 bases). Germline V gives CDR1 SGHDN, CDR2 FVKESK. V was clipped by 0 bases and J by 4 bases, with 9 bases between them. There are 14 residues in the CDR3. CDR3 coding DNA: TGTGCCAGCAGCCAAGATATGGGGGGCACTGAAGCTTTCTTT. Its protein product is CASSQDMGGTEAFF.

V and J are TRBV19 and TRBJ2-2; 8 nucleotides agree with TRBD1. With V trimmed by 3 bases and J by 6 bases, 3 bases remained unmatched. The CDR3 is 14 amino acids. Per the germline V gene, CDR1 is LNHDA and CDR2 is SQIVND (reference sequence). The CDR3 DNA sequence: TGTGCCAGTAGTATGGTACAGGGGGCCGGGGAGCTGTTTTTT. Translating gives CASSMVQGAGELFF.

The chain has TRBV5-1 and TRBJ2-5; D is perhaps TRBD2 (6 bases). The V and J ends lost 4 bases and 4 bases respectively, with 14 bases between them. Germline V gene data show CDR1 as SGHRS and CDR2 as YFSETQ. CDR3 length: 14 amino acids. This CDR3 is CASSTGTGGETQYF. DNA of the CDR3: TGCGCCAGCAGCACGGGGACTGGAGGAGAGACCCAGTACTTC.

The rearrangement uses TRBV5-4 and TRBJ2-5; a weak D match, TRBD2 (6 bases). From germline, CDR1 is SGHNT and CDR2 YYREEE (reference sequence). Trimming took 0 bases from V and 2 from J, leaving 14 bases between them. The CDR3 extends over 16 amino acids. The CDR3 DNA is TGTGCCAGCAGCTTGGGGGTCGGGGGTGTTCAAGAGACCCAGTACTTC. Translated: CASSLGVGGVQETQYF.

The CDR3 sequence: CASSKALGRGHQPQHF. In DNA, the CDR3 is TGTGCCAGCAGCAAGGCACTGGGCAGGGGCCATCAGCCCCAGCATTTT. The V gene is TRBV21-1, the J gene TRBJ1-5; the table gives TRBD1 as D, unverified against the DNA. TRBV21-1 is shown as a pseudogene. This CDR3 has 16 amino acids.

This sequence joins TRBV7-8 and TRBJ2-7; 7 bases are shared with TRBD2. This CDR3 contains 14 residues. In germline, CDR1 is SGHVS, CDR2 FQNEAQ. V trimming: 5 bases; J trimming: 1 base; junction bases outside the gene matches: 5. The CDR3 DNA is TGTGCCAGCAGCCCCCGGGAGGATTCCTACGAGCAGTACTTC. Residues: CASSPREDSYEQYF.

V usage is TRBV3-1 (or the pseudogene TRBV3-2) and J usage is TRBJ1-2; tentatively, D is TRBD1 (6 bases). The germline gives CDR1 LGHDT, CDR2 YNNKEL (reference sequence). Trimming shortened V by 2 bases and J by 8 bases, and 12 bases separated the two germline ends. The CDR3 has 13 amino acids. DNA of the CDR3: TGTGCCAGCAGCCAACCAGGGGCGTGGGGCTACACCTTC. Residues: CASSQPGAWGYTF.

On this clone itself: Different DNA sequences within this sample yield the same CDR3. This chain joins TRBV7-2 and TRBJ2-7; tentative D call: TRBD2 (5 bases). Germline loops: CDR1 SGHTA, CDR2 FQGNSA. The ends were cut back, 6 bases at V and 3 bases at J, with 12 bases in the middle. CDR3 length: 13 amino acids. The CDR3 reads CASSPSGIYEQYF. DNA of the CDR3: TGTGCCAGCAGTCCCTCGGGGATCTACGAGCAGTACTTC.

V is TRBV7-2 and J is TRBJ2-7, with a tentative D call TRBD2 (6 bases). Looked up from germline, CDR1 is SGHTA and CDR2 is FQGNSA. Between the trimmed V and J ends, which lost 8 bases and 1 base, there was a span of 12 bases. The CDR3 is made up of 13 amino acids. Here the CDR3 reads CASLEGSSYEQYF. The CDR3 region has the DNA TGTGCCAGCTTGGAGGGTAGTTCCTACGAGCAGTACTTC.

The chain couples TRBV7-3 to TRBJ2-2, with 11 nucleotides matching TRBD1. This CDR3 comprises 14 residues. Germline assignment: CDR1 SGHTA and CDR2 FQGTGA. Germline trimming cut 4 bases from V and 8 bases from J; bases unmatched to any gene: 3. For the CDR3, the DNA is TGTGCCAGCAGCTCGGGACAGGGGGTTGGGGAGCTGTTTTTT. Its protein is CASSSGQGVGELFF.

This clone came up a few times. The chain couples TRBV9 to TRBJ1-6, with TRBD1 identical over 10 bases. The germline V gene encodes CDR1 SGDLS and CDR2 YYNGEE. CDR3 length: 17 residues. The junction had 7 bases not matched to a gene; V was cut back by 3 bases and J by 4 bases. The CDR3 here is CASSERQGADYNSPLHF. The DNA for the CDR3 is TGTGCCAGCAGCGAGCGACAGGGGGCCGATTATAATTCACCCCTCCACTTT. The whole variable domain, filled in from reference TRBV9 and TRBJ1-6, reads DSGVTQTPKHLITATGQRVTLRCSPRSGDLSVYWYQQSLDQGLQFLIQYYNGEERAKGNILERFSAQQFPDLHSELNLSSLELGDSALYFCASSERQGADYNSPLHFGNGTRLTVT.